Presented here are 21 T cell receptor beta chains from one specimen sequenced in a study of T cell therapy after organ transplantation (dated by TCRdb to about 2019). In light of the paper, this sample's time point label describes: 20-29 weeks after completion of therapy. The library came from the immunoSEQ multiplex PCR assay. This is the immuneACCESS table as TCRdb keeps it, with only in-frame sequences that have V and J called. A part of the clones is gone; compared with another copy, unresolved V genes explain less than half, and the rest is unexplained. The sample table lists about 1,500 clones, over 60% of them with a count of one. The biggest ten clones account for about 50% of the sample. These receptors lack a known antigen. Sequenced here: CD8+ T cells from blood, sampled after autologous CMV-specific T cell therapy. The receptors stem from a human patient who had received a solid organ transplant and had CMV disease. After a transplant, some T cells may have been passed on by the graft donor.

V and J are TRBV29-1 and TRBJ2-7; 7 bases are shared with TRBD2. J gave up 3 bases and V 1 base, and 9 bases lay outside the gene matches. Germline V gene data show CDR1 as SQVTM and CDR2 as ANQGSEA. This CDR3 contains 15 residues. CDR3 residues: CSVEGDMAGVYEQYF. CDR3 in DNA: TGCAGCGTTGAAGGGGATATGGCGGGAGTCTACGAGCAGTACTTC.

This clone was counted once. V gene TRBV4-1 combines with J gene TRBJ1-1; no definite D call. The germline V and J ends were trimmed by 4 bases and 3 bases, with 15 bases remaining between them. CDR1 is MGHRA and CDR2 is YSYEKL in the germline V gene. CDR3 length equals 15 residues. DNA of the CDR3: TGCGCCAGCAGCCGAGACCCGGACGGTTACACTGAAGCTTTCTTT. Its translation is CASSRDPDGYTEAFF.

The gene calls are TRBV29-1 and TRBJ2-5; D not resolved. Germline CDR1 and CDR2: SQVTM and ANQGSEA. This CDR3 region has 14 residues. Trimming took off 0 bases at V and 5 bases at J, with 13 bases between the two ends. CDR3 DNA sequence: TGCAGCGTTGAAGATTGGGCCGCCAGGGAGACCCAGTACTTC. As protein: CSVEDWAARETQYF.

The chain uses TRBV6-5 and TRBJ2-5; maybe TRBD1 (6 bases). The length of the CDR3 is 14 residues. Germline V gene sequence: CDR1 MNHEY, CDR2 SVGAGI. V was pared by 5 bases and J by 1 base, with 11 bases between. CDR3 amino acids: CASSRGQFQETQYF. The CDR3 DNA reads TGTGCCAGCAGTCGTGGACAGTTCCAAGAGACCCAGTACTTC.

The chain carries TRBV28 and TRBJ1-5; D call uncertain. The CDR3 length is 14 residues. Germline V gene data show CDR1 as MDHEN and CDR2 as SYDVKM. V was clipped by 4 bases and J by 0 bases, with 7 bases between them. The CDR3 nucleotides read TGTGCCAGCAGTTCCTGGGATAGCAATCAGCCCCAGCATTTT. Its translation: CASSSWDSNQPQHF.

The chain carries TRBV7-9 and TRBJ2-2; D gene ambiguous. In germline, CDR1 is SEHNR, CDR2 FQNEAQ (reference sequence). This CDR3 region has 12 residues. Trimming pared 5 bases from V and 7 bases from J, leaving 8 bases between. CDR3 residues: CASSDGFGELFF. The CDR3, as DNA: TGTGCCAGCAGCGATGGGTTCGGGGAGCTGTTTTTT. The full variable domain, with the rest looked up from reference TRBV7-9 and TRBJ2-2, is DTGVSQNPRHKITKRGQNVTFRCDPISEHNRLYWYRQTLGQGPEFLTYFQNEAQLEKSRLLSDRFSAERPKGSFSTLEIQRTEQGDSAMYLCASSDGFGELFFGEGSRLTVL.

This clone showed up just a few times. The genes are TRBV7-9 and TRBJ2-2; no clear D. V lost 4 bases, J lost 7 bases, and 1 base lay in between. CDR3 size: 10 residues. Germline CDR1 is SEHNR and CDR2 is FQNEAQ (reference sequence). CDR3 residues: CASSYGELFF. The CDR3 region has the DNA TGTGCCAGCAGCTACGGGGAGCTGTTTTTT. Together with reference TRBV7-9 and TRBJ2-2, the CDR3 gives the full variable domain: DTGVSQNPRHKITKRGQNVTFRCDPISEHNRLYWYRQTLGQGPEFLTYFQNEAQLEKSRLLSDRFSAERPKGSFSTLEIQRTEQGDSAMYLCASSYGELFFGEGSRLTVL.

The rearrangement links TRBV19 to TRBJ2-5; 8 nucleotides match TRBD1. Germline loops: CDR1 LNHDA, CDR2 SQIVND (reference sequence). Unmatched junction bases numbered 7, after V lost 4 bases and J lost 3 bases. The CDR3 totals 15 residues. CDR3 DNA sequence: TGTGCCAGTAGTAGCCCCGGACAGGGTAAAGAGACCCAGTACTTC. Residues: CASSSPGQGKETQYF.

This clone was observed once. The chain is built from TRBV27 and TRBJ1-2, with D maybe TRBD1 (5 bases). This CDR3 has 12 amino acids. V lost 6 bases to trimming and J lost 10 bases, with 15 bases between them. Germline V gene sequence: CDR1 MNHEY, CDR2 SMNVEV (reference sequence). DNA for the CDR3: TGTGCCAGCAGGGTTGGGGGGGGAAACTACACCTTC. Translated: CASRVGGGNYTF.

The chain has TRBV5-4 and TRBJ1-5, with TRBD1 identical over 9 bases. The CDR3 covers 15 residues. V trimming: 3 bases; J trimming: 4 bases; junction bases outside the gene matches: 5. The germline V gene encodes CDR1 SGHNT and CDR2 YYREEE (reference sequence). Here the CDR3 reads CASSSGTGLNQPQHF. The CDR3 DNA sequence: TGTGCCAGCAGCTCCGGGACAGGGTTAAATCAGCCCCAGCATTTT.

J is TRBJ2-1 and V is TRBV29-1; D remains ambiguous. The CDR3 spans 9 residues. Germline V lookup: CDR1 SQVTM, CDR2 ANQGSEA. V was pared by 3 bases and J by 7 bases, with 1 base between. The CDR3 DNA reads TGCAGCGTTGATAATGAGCAGTTCTTC. Its protein product is CSVDNEQFF.

The V call is TRBV14, the J call TRBJ1-1, with D maybe TRBD1 (5 bases). The germline CDR1 and CDR2 sequences are SGHDN and FVKESK. The CDR3 spans 14 residues. The germline V and J ends were trimmed by 1 base and 6 bases, with 12 bases remaining between them. CDR3 in DNA: TGTGCCAGCAGCCAAGTTCGGGGGATGGCTGAAGCTTTCTTT. It yields the protein CASSQVRGMAEAFF. Using reference TRBV14 and TRBJ1-1 for the parts outside the CDR3, the full variable domain is EAGVTQFPSHSVIEKGQTVTLRCDPISGHDNLYWYRRVMGKEIKFLLHFVKESKQDESGMPNNRFLAERTGGTYSTLKVQPAELEDSGVYFCASSQVRGMAEAFFGQGTRLTVV.

The rearrangement uses TRBV2 and TRBJ2-1, with D possibly being TRBD2 (5 bases). This CDR3 is 17 amino acids long. Per the germline V gene, CDR1 is SNHLY and CDR2 is FYNNEI. Between the trimmed V and J ends, which lost 4 bases and 0 bases, there was a span of 16 bases. The CDR3 region has the DNA TGTGCCAGCAGTGTATGGCTAGCCCGGAGCTCCTACAATGAGCAGTTCTTC. This codes for CASSVWLARSSYNEQFF.

This chain connects TRBV5-4 to TRBJ1-2, with 8 bases that match TRBD1. This CDR3 comprises 14 residues. V lost 1 base and J lost 4; bases outside the gene matches: 3. Germline assignment: CDR1 SGHNT and CDR2 YYREEE (reference sequence). CDR3 protein: CASSLRGTGYGYTF. DNA for the CDR3: TGTGCCAGCAGCTTGAGGGGGACAGGCTATGGCTACACCTTC.

The rearrangement links TRBV2 to TRBJ2-1; D unclear. V lost 1 base and J 6 bases, leaving 7 bases between the germline ends. The CDR3 covers 13 residues. Germline lookup yields CDR1 SNHLY and CDR2 FYNNEI. This CDR3 reads CASSEGSRNEQFF. CDR3 nucleotide sequence: TGTGCCAGCAGTGAAGGTAGTCGCAATGAGCAGTTCTTC.

This clone was seen a handful of times. The chain employs TRBV5-5 and TRBJ2-7, with D possibly TRBD1 on 6 matching bases. V lost 0 bases and J lost 1, with 11 bases in between. The V gene's germline CDR1 is SGHKS and CDR2 YYEKEE (reference sequence). The CDR3 is 15 amino acids. The CDR3 DNA is TGTGCCAGCAGCTTGGTCACCAGGGGATCCTACGAGCAGTACTTC. Translating it yields CASSLVTRGSYEQYF. Combining the CDR3 with reference TRBV5-5 and TRBJ2-7 gives the whole variable domain DAGVTQSPTHLIKTRGQQVTLRCSPISGHKSVSWYQQVLGQGPQFIFQYYEKEERGRGNFPDRFSARQFPNYSSELNVNALLLGDSALYLCASSLVTRGSYEQYFGPGTRLTVT.

This clone appeared a few times. The chain uses TRBV6-5 and TRBJ1-4; 9 bases fit TRBD1. Trimming removed 6 bases from V and 7 bases from J; junction bases left unmatched: 6. The V gene's germline CDR1 is MNHEY and CDR2 SVGAGI. The CDR3 has 14 amino acids. CDR3 coding DNA: TGTGCCAGCAGGGAAGGGACAGGGTTTGAAAAACTGTTTTTT. Encoded protein: CASREGTGFEKLFF.

The V and J genes are TRBV13 and TRBJ1-2; 10 nucleotides agree with TRBD1. The CDR3 contains 13 residues. V lost 6 bases to trimming and J lost 7 bases; unmatched junction nucleotides: 5. CDR1 PRHDT and CDR2 FYEKMQ come from the germline V gene (reference sequence). CDR3 sequence reads: CASRPGTGVGYTF. The CDR3 bases are TGTGCCAGCAGACCCGGGACAGGGGTTGGCTACACCTTC.

This clone was counted a single time. The rearrangement joins TRBV9 to TRBJ2-1, with D unresolved. CDR1 is SGDLS, CDR2 YYNGEE, per germline. The V gene lost 2 bases and the J gene lost 2 bases, with 11 bases spanning the gap. The CDR3 consists of 15 residues. Written as DNA, the CDR3 is TGTGCCAGCAGCGTCAGCTATACCGCCTACAATGAGCAGTTCTTC. Its translation is CASSVSYTAYNEQFF.

This sequence joins TRBV7-9 and TRBJ2-1, with D tentatively TRBD1 (6 bases). CDR1 SEHNR and CDR2 FQNEAQ come from the germline V gene (reference sequence). Trimming took 4 bases from V and 0 from J, leaving 10 bases between them. This CDR3 has 15 amino acids. Written as DNA, the CDR3 is TGTGCCAGCAGCTCAGAGGACAGCTCCTACAATGAGCAGTTCTTC. The encoded protein is CASSSEDSSYNEQFF.

This clone was observed a single time. This rearrangement joins TRBV7-8 to TRBJ1-1, with D possibly matching TRBD1 (5 bases). Trimming cost V 3 bases and J 3 bases, with 17 bases left between them. Germline CDR1 is SGHVS and CDR2 is FQNEAQ. The CDR3 extends over 16 amino acids. The CDR3 DNA follows: TGTGCCAGCAGCTTGGGGGTATTCCCCGAGCACACTGAAGCTTTCTTT. Residues: CASSLGVFPEHTEAFF.